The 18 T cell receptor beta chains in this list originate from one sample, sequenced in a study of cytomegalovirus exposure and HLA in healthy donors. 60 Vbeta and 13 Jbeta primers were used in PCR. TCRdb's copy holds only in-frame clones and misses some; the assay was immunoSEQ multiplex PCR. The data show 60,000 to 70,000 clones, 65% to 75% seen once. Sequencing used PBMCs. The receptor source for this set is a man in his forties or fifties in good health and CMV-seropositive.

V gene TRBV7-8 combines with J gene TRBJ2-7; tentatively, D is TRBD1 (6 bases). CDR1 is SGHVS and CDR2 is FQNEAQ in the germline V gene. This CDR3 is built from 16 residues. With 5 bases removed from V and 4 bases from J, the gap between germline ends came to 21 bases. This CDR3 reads CASSPRAGQNVYEQYF. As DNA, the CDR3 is TGTGCCAGCAGCCCGCGGGCCGGACAGAACGTTTACGAGCAGTACTTC.

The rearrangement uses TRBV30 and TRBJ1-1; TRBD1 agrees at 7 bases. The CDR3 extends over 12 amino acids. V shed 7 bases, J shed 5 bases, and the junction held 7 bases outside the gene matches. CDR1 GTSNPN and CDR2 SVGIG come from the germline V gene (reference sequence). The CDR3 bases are TGTGCCTCCCAGGGGGGTTTTACTGAAGCTTTCTTT. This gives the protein CASQGGFTEAFF. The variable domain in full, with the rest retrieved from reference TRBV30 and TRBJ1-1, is SQTIHQWPATLVQPVGSPLSLECTVEGTSNPNLYWYRQAAGRGLQLLFYSVGIGQISSEVPQNLSASRPQDRQFILSSKKLLLSDSGFYLCASQGGFTEAFFGQGTRLTVV.

This CDR3 is CASSDRGLDKNIQYF. The CDR3 DNA reads TGTGCCAGCAGTGACAGGGGGCTGGACAAAAACATTCAGTACTTC. The chain recombines TRBV6-1 with TRBJ2-4; 8 bases fit TRBD1. V shed 3 bases, J shed 3 bases, and the junction held 4 bases outside the gene matches. Germline V gene lookup returns CDR1 MNHNS and CDR2 SASEGT. The CDR3 is 15 amino acids.

CDR3 sequence: CAWSRIPDRAAGYTF. The CDR3, as DNA: TGTGCCTGGAGCCGAATTCCTGACAGGGCGGCTGGCTACACCTTC. The V call is TRBV30, the J call TRBJ1-2; TRBD1 agrees at 7 bases. The CDR3 length is 15 residues. Germline CDR1 GTSNPN, CDR2 SVGIG (reference sequence). V was pared by 3 bases and J by 7 bases, with 14 bases of the junction left unmatched.

CDR3 region: CASSPRAWTTQETQYF. The CDR3 bases are TGTGCCAGCAGCCCACGAGCGTGGACTACGCAAGAGACCCAGTACTTC. V and J are TRBV13 and TRBJ2-5; D possibly corresponds to TRBD2 (6 bases). Trimming left V 5 bases short and J 2 bases short, with 18 bases between. The CDR3 runs 16 residues. Looked up from germline, CDR1 is PRHDT and CDR2 is FYEKMQ (reference sequence).

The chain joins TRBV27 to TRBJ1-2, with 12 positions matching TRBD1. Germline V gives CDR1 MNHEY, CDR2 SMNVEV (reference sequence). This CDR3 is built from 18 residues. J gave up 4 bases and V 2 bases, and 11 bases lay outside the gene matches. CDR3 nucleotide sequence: TGTGCCAGCAGTTTAAGTGGGACAGGGGGCGCGGTAACCTATGGCTACACCTTC. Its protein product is CASSLSGTGGAVTYGYTF.

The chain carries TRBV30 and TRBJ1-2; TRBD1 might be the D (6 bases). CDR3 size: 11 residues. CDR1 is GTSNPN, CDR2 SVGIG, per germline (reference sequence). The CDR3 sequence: CGRGGGNGYTF. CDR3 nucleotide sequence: TGTGGCCGGGGAGGGGGGAATGGCTACACCTTC.

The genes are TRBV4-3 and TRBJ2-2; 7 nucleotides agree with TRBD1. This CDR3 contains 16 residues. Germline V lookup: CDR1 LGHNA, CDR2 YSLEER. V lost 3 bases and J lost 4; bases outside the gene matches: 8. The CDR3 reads CASSHDRVSGTGELFF. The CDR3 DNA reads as TGCGCCAGCAGCCACGACAGGGTTTCGGGCACCGGGGAGCTGTTTTTT.

The CDR3 DNA is TGTGCCATCTCTCCCCAAGAAAGTAGAGAGACCCAGTACTTC. This gives the protein CAISPQESRETQYF. The chain links TRBV10-3 to TRBJ2-5; D is undetermined. The CDR3 has 14 amino acids. Germline CDR1 and CDR2: ENHRY and SYGVKD. V was pared by 8 bases and J by 4 bases, with 17 bases between.

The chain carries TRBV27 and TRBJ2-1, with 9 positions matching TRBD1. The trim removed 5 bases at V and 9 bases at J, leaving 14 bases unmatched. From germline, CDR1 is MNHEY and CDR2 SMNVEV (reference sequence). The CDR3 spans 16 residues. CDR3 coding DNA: TGTGCCAGCAGTCGCCTAGGGACAGGGAAAGCCGGTGAGCAGTTCTTC. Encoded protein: CASSRLGTGKAGEQFF.

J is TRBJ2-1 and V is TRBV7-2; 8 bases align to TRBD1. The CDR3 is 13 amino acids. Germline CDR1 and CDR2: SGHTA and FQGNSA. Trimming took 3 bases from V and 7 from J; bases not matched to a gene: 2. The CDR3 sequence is CASSLDRVNEQFF. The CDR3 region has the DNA TGTGCCAGCAGCTTGGACAGGGTAAATGAGCAGTTCTTC.

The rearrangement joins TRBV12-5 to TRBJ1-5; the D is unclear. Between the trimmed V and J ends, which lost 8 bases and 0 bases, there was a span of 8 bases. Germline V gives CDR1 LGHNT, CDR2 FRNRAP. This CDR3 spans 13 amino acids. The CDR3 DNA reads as TGTGCTAGTAATGAGATTAGCAATCAGCCCCAGCATTTT. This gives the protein CASNEISNQPQHF.

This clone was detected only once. CDR3 nucleotide sequence: TGTGCCTGGAGTGTGGGCAGTCGTCCCTATGGCTACACCTTC. It yields the protein CAWSVGSRPYGYTF. This chain connects TRBV30 to TRBJ1-2, with D uncertain. The V end was cut by 0 bases, the J end by 4 bases, with 12 bases between. Per the germline V gene, CDR1 is GTSNPN and CDR2 is SVGIG (reference sequence). CDR3 size: 14 residues.

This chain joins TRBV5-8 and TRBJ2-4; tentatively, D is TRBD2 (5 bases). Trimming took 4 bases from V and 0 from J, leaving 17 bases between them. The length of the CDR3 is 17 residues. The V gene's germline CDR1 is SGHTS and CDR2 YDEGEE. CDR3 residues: CASSPKRTALAKNIQYF. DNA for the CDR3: TGTGCCAGCAGCCCAAAAAGGACTGCCTTAGCCAAAAACATTCAGTACTTC.

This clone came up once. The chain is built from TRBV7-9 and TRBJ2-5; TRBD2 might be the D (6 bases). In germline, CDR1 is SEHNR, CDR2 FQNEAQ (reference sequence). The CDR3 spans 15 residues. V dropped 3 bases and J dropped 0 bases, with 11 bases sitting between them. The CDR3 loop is CASSLRRGYQETQYF. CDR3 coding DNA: TGTGCCAGCAGCTTGCGCCGGGGGTACCAAGAGACCCAGTACTTC.

CDR3 protein: CASSPDFSGNTIYF. CDR3 nucleotides: TGTGCCAGCAGCCCGGACTTCTCTGGAAACACCATATATTTT. The V gene is TRBV7-7, the J gene TRBJ1-3; D unclear. The CDR3 loop spans 14 amino acids. CDR1 and CDR2 (germline): SSHAT, FNYEAQ (reference sequence). V was shortened by 5 bases and J by 0 bases, with 8 bases between the two germline ends.

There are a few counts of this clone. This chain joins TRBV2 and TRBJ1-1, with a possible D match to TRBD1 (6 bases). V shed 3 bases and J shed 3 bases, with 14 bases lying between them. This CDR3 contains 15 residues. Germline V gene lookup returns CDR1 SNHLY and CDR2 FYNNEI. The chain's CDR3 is CASSEDLGAYTEAFF. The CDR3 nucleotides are TGTGCCAGCAGTGAGGATTTGGGGGCGTACACTGAAGCTTTCTTT.

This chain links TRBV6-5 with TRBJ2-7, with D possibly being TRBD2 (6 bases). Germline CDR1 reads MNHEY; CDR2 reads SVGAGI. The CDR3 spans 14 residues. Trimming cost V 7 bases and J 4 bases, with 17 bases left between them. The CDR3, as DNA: TGTGCCAGCAAGCGGGCGCGGCGGACTTACGAGCAGTACTTC. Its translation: CASKRARRTYEQYF.